The present TCR beta chain was sequenced within a study of shared clonotypes between healthy human individuals. Assay used: immunoSEQ multiplex PCR; TCRdb lists only in-frame clones, some missing. The sample holds over a million clones, 95% to 99% seen once. CDR3 length: 16 residues. Germline-derived CDR1 and CDR2 are SGHDT and YYEEEE. V gave up 2 bases and J gave up 3 bases; unmatched junction bases: 9. This clone was recorded only once. The receptor comes from a man between 25 and 39 years old in good health. The sequenced sample was naive CD4+ T cells sorted from blood. Specified subset: CD45RA+ positively selected. This chain links TRBV5-6 with TRBJ1-2; the match to TRBD1 covers 8 bases. In DNA form, the CDR3 reads TGTGCCAGCAGCTTTGGGAGGACAGGGAAGGACTATGGCTACACCTTC. Encoded protein: CASSFGRTGKDYGYTF.